The 28 T cell receptor beta chains in this list originate from one sample, sequenced in a study of CD8 T cells in Susac syndrome. After extraction with the RNeasy kit, about 0.5 to 1 ug of the RNA was reverse transcribed using random hexamers. A single record per CDR3 protein comes from TCRdb applying MiXCR to the immunoSEQ multiplex PCR reads. The sample consists of 130,000 to 150,000 distinct CDR3 sequences, about 94% of them appearing once. Sequencing was carried out using CD8+ T cells from PBMCs. The receptor source for this set is a human donor in good health.

The count of this clonotype is one. The gene calls are TRBV3-1 and TRBJ1-1; 8 nucleotides agree with TRBD1. This CDR3 spans 13 amino acids. The V gene end was trimmed by 6 bases and the J gene end by 1 base; junction bases not matched to a gene: 1. Germline V CDR1 and CDR2: LGHDT, YNNKEL (reference sequence). CDR3 nucleotides: TGTGCCAGCAGAGGACAGGGGAACACTGAAGCTTTCTTT. This encodes CASRGQGNTEAFF.

The V gene is TRBV28, the J gene TRBJ2-4; TRBD1 might be the D (6 bases). Germline CDR1 and CDR2: MDHEN and SYDVKM. The CDR3 runs to 15 residues. Trimming shortened V by 6 bases and J by 0 bases, and 12 bases separated the two germline ends. In DNA form, the CDR3 reads TGTGCCAGCAGGCATACAGGGATAGCCAAAAACATTCAGTACTTC. It is translated as CASRHTGIAKNIQYF.

The V call is TRBV27, the J call TRBJ2-7, with D perhaps matching TRBD2 (6 bases). The CDR3 runs to 8 residues. V lost 11 bases and J lost 7, with 6 bases in between. CDR1 MNHEY and CDR2 SMNVEV come from the germline V gene (reference sequence). The CDR3 DNA reads TGTGCCGCGGGGGAGCAGTACTTC. As protein: CAAGEQYF.

The V and J genes are TRBV7-9 and TRBJ1-2, with D tentatively TRBD1 (5 bases). The V end was cut by 3 bases, the J end by 4 bases, with 15 bases between. Per the germline V gene, CDR1 is SEHNR and CDR2 is FQNEAQ (reference sequence). The CDR3 has 15 residues. The CDR3 bases are TGTGCCAGCAGCTTTGCGGGGCGGGCTACCTATGGCTACACCTTC. Protein sequence: CASSFAGRATYGYTF.

V usage is TRBV20-1 and J usage is TRBJ1-5; D ambiguous. Trimming removed 6 bases at V and 5 bases at J, with 14 bases between. CDR1 is DFQATT and CDR2 is SNEGSKA in the germline V gene (reference sequence). The length of the CDR3 is 13 residues. Here the CDR3 DNA reads TGCAGTGCCCGAATGGGTTACGATCAGCCCCAGCATTTT. Protein: CSARMGYDQPQHF.

The chain carries TRBV6-2 or TRBV6-3 and TRBJ2-7, with 8 bases lining up with TRBD2. This CDR3 has 17 amino acids. J lost 2 bases, V lost 6 bases, and 15 bases had no gene match. The germline V gene has CDR1 MNHEY and CDR2 SVGEGT. Written as DNA, the CDR3 is TGTGCCAGCAGCCTCACCTCTAGTGGCGGGAGGCCCTACGAGCAGTACTTC. Translation: CASSLTSSGGRPYEQYF.

V usage is TRBV18 and J usage is TRBJ2-1; TRBD1 is a possible D gene (6 bases). There are 15 residues in the CDR3. The germline V gene has CDR1 KGHSH and CDR2 LQKENI. Trimming shortened V by 4 bases and J by 5 bases, and 15 bases separated the two germline ends. The CDR3: CASSRPGEGNNEQFF. The CDR3 coding sequence is TGTGCCAGCTCACGCCCAGGGGAAGGAAACAATGAGCAGTTCTTC.

This rearrangement joins TRBV6-2 or TRBV6-3 to TRBJ2-7, with 11 bases identical to TRBD2. CDR3 size: 15 residues. The V gene end was trimmed by 2 bases and the J gene end by 6 bases; junction bases not matched to a gene: 6. CDR1 MNHEY and CDR2 SVGEGT come from the germline V gene. The DNA for the CDR3 is TGTGCCAGCAGTTACAAACTAGCGGGAGCTACCGAGCAGTACTTC. Encoded protein: CASSYKLAGATEQYF.

CDR3 sequence (DNA): TGTGCCAGCAGCTTGATAGAGGGCTTGAATGGCTACACCTTC. Amino acids: CASSLIEGLNGYTF. The chain combines TRBV5-4 with TRBJ1-2; D remains unclear. The germline V gene has CDR1 SGHNT and CDR2 YYREEE (reference sequence). The CDR3 covers 14 residues. The V and J ends lost 1 base and 6 bases respectively, with 13 bases between them.

This clonotype has just one count. V and J are TRBV28 and TRBJ2-3; a possible D gene is TRBD1 (6 bases). There are 16 residues in the CDR3. The V end lost 4 bases, the J end lost 3 bases, and 17 bases lay between the germline ends. Germline CDR1 reads MDHEN; CDR2 reads SYDVKM. As DNA, the CDR3 is TGTGCCAGCAGTTCGACAGGTTTGGACCTTACAGATACGCAGTATTTT. It is translated as CASSSTGLDLTDTQYF.

The chain couples TRBV4-3 to TRBJ2-5; TRBD2 is a possible D gene (5 bases). In germline, CDR1 is LGHNA, CDR2 YSLEER. Trimming removed 0 bases from V and 6 bases from J, with 14 bases in between. The CDR3 covers 15 residues. CDR3 amino acids: CASSQDISSGKTQYF. The DNA for the CDR3 is TGCGCCAGCAGCCAAGATATTTCCAGCGGAAAGACCCAGTACTTC.

This clonotype was counted a single time. The chain recombines TRBV28 with TRBJ2-3; 11 nucleotides agree with TRBD2. With 2 bases clipped from V and 0 bases from J, the junction kept 7 bases outside the gene matches. CDR3 length: 18 amino acids. Germline V CDR1 and CDR2: MDHEN, SYDVKM. The CDR3 region is CASSLGTSGIPSTDTQYF. The CDR3 coding sequence is TGTGCCAGCAGTTTAGGGACTAGCGGTATTCCTAGCACAGATACGCAGTATTTT.

This clonotype was observed a single time. V gene TRBV7-9 combines with J gene TRBJ2-7, with no clear D. Germline lookup yields CDR1 SEHNR and CDR2 FQNEAQ (reference sequence). CDR3 length: 13 residues. Trimming stripped 5 bases from V and 3 bases from J, with 11 bases between. The CDR3 nucleotides are TGTGCCAGCAGCCATCCAGCGAGCTACGAGCAGTACTTC. It specifies CASSHPASYEQYF. Combining the CDR3 with reference TRBV7-9 and TRBJ2-7 gives the whole variable domain DTGVSQNPRHKITKRGQNVTFRCDPISEHNRLYWYRQTLGQGPEFLTYFQNEAQLEKSRLLSDRFSAERPKGSFSTLEIQRTEQGDSAMYLCASSHPASYEQYFGPGTRLTVT.

V is TRBV3-1 and J is TRBJ2-2; no definite D call. The length of the CDR3 is 15 residues. V lost 1 base, J lost 4 bases, and 10 bases lay in between. Germline lookup yields CDR1 LGHDT and CDR2 YNNKEL (reference sequence). Here the CDR3 DNA reads TGTGCCAGCAGCCAAGGCGAACAGTCCACCGGGGAGCTGTTTTTT. Its translation: CASSQGEQSTGELFF.

J is TRBJ2-2 and V is TRBV29-1, with D unresolved. Trimming stripped 4 bases from V and 6 bases from J, with 6 bases between. The CDR3 sequence is 11 residues long. Germline CDR1 is SQVTM and CDR2 is ANQGSEA. CDR3 in amino acids: CSVVWSGELFF. CDR3 DNA: TGCAGCGTTGTATGGTCCGGGGAGCTGTTTTTT.

The J gene is TRBJ2-1, the V gene TRBV25-1, with 8 bases matching TRBD1. Per germline, CDR1 MGHDK and CDR2 SYGVNS. V gave up 8 bases and J gave up 6 bases; unmatched junction bases: 6. The length of the CDR3 is 13 residues. The CDR3 coding sequence is TGTGCCAGCCTTGGACAGGGTGGCAATGAGCAGTTCTTC. This sequence encodes CASLGQGGNEQFF. Using reference TRBV25-1 and TRBJ2-1 for the parts outside the CDR3, the full variable domain is EADIYQTPRYLVIGTGKKITLECSQTMGHDKMYWYQQDPGMELHLIHYSYGVNSTEKGDLSSESTVSRIRTEHFPLTLESARPSHTSQYLCASLGQGGNEQFFGPGTRLTVL.

This chain uses TRBV7-9 with TRBJ2-1, with 10 nucleotides matching TRBD2. V shed 2 bases and J 9 bases; nucleotides not matched to a gene: 16. The CDR3 covers 18 residues. The germline V gene encodes CDR1 SEHNR and CDR2 FQNEAQ (reference sequence). The CDR3 here is CASSLPLLAGEGLSEQFF. CDR3 sequence (DNA): TGTGCCAGCAGCTTACCTCTCCTAGCGGGAGAGGGTTTGAGTGAGCAGTTCTTC.

This clonotype was detected only a few times. The chain recombines TRBV7-2 with TRBJ2-1; the match to TRBD1 covers 10 bases. In germline, CDR1 is SGHTA, CDR2 FQGNSA. Trimming at V came to 5 bases and at J to 7 bases, leaving 5 bases not matched to a gene. The CDR3 is 14 residues long. The CDR3 spells CASSPGQGGNEQFF. The CDR3 bases are TGTGCCAGCAGCCCCGGACAGGGGGGGAATGAGCAGTTCTTC.

The chain uses TRBV20-1 and TRBJ2-7; D remains ambiguous. Germline values: CDR1 DFQATT, CDR2 SNEGSKA (reference sequence). This CDR3 region has 11 residues. V lost 0 bases, J lost 6 bases, and 6 bases lay in between. CDR3 DNA: TGCAGTGCTAGAGATTTCGGCGAGCAGTACTTC. Translated, it gives CSARDFGEQYF.

The V gene is TRBV9, the J gene TRBJ1-2; D is undetermined. Looked up from germline, CDR1 is SGDLS and CDR2 is YYNGEE. CDR3 length equals 14 residues. Trimming removed 0 bases at V and 5 bases at J, with 11 bases between. In DNA, the CDR3 is TGTGCCAGCAGCGTAGACCGGGTAGGATATGGCTACACCTTC. Translated, it gives CASSVDRVGYGYTF.

The V gene is TRBV7-8, the J gene TRBJ2-5; D gene unclear. CDR3 length: 12 residues. Germline V gene data show CDR1 as SGHVS and CDR2 as FQNEAQ. Between the trimmed V and J ends, which lost 2 bases and 1 base, there was a span of 2 bases. The CDR3 here is CASSLIQETQYF. The CDR3, as DNA: TGTGCCAGCAGCTTAATCCAAGAGACCCAGTACTTC.

The V call is TRBV7-6, the J call TRBJ2-1, with 7 positions matching TRBD1. Germline CDR1 is SGHVS and CDR2 is FNYEAQ. There are 15 residues in the CDR3. V dropped 5 bases and J dropped 6; count of bases not matched to a gene: 10. CDR3 in DNA: TGTGCCAGCAGCCCCCCAAGGGGGCTCCTCAATGAGCAGTTCTTC. Residues: CASSPPRGLLNEQFF.

The genes are TRBV28 and TRBJ1-1, with 8 bases aligning to TRBD1. In germline, CDR1 is MDHEN, CDR2 SYDVKM. CDR3 length: 15 residues. The J segment lost 1 base and the V segment lost 6 bases, leaving 7 bases of the junction unmatched. Here the CDR3 reads CASSPGQERNTEAFF. CDR3 DNA sequence: TGTGCCAGCAGCCCGGGACAGGAGAGGAACACTGAAGCTTTCTTT.

This chain uses TRBV9 with TRBJ2-7; D is perhaps TRBD2 (5 bases). Trimming removed 0 bases from V and 0 bases from J, with 7 bases in between. The CDR3 length is 14 residues. CDR1 and CDR2 from the germline V gene are SGDLS and YYNGEE. CDR3 residues: CASSVAGFSYEQYF. The CDR3 DNA reads as TGTGCCAGCAGCGTAGCGGGATTCTCCTACGAGCAGTACTTC. Combining the CDR3 with reference TRBV9 and TRBJ2-7 gives the whole variable domain DSGVTQTPKHLITATGQRVTLRCSPRSGDLSVYWYQQSLDQGLQFLIQYYNGEERAKGNILERFSAQQFPDLHSELNLSSLELGDSALYFCASSVAGFSYEQYFGPGTRLTVT.

The J gene is TRBJ2-5, the V gene TRBV20-1, with 8 bases aligning to TRBD2. The CDR3 covers 15 residues. Per the germline V gene, CDR1 is DFQATT and CDR2 is SNEGSKA (reference sequence). V was clipped by 3 bases and J by 5 bases; unmatched bases: 11. CDR3 bases: TGCAGTGCTAGCGTCCAGCGGGAGTGGGTGGAGACCCAGTACTTC. Protein sequence: CSASVQREWVETQYF.

In this sample, this clonotype turned up once. This chain joins TRBV30 and TRBJ2-7; D call uncertain. The ends were cut back, 2 bases at V and 4 bases at J, with 9 bases in the middle. CDR1 is GTSNPN and CDR2 is SVGIG in the germline V gene (reference sequence). There are 12 residues in the CDR3. The CDR3 loop is CAWSLKLYEQYF. The DNA for the CDR3 is TGTGCCTGGAGTTTGAAACTTTACGAGCAGTACTTC.

V and J are TRBV27 and TRBJ2-1; D uncertain. The germline V and J ends were trimmed by 4 bases and 6 bases, with 10 bases remaining between them. Germline V gene sequence: CDR1 MNHEY, CDR2 SMNVEV (reference sequence). The CDR3 is 13 amino acids. The CDR3 DNA reads as TGTGCCAGCAGTTCCGGACGAAGCAATGAGCAGTTCTTC. This gives the protein CASSSGRSNEQFF.

The J gene is TRBJ2-1, the V gene TRBV27, with D tentatively TRBD1 or TRBD2 (5 bases each). V shed 5 bases and J shed 3 bases, with 8 bases lying between them. The CDR3 consists of 13 residues. Germline loops: CDR1 MNHEY, CDR2 SMNVEV (reference sequence). The CDR3 region is CASSLGVYNEQFF. In DNA form, the CDR3 reads TGTGCCAGCAGTCTGGGGGTCTACAATGAGCAGTTCTTC.